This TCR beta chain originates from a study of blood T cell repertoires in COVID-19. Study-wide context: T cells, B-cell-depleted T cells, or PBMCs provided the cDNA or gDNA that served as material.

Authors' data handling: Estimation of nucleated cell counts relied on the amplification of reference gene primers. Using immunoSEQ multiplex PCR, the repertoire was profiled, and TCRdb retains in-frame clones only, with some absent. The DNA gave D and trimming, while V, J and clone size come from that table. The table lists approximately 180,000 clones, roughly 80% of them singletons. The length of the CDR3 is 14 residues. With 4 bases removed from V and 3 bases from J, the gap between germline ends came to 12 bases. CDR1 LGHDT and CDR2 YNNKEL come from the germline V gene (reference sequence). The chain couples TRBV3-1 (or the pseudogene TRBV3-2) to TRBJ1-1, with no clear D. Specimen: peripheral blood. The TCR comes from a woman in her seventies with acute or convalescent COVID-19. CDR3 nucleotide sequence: TGTGCCAGCAGCCCCGGGGAGCCAGACACTGAAGCTTTCTTT. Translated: CASSPGEPDTEAFF.